What follows are 31 T cell receptor beta chains derived from one specimen sequenced in a study of response to subunit inactivated influenza vaccine. TCRdb ran MiXCR on the RT-PCR reads and lists one entry per CDR3 protein. The sample comprises 450,000 to 600,000 distinct CDR3 sequences, about 7.6% of which are singletons, and approximately 12% rests with the top ten. The sequenced sample was PBMCs from blood, obtained around 25 months after vaccination. The receptors were gathered from a man between 50 and 70 years old who received an inactivated influenza vaccine.

This clonotype has at least ten counts. This chain joins TRBV6-2 or TRBV6-3 and TRBJ2-5; 7 nucleotides align to TRBD1. The J segment lost 2 bases and the V segment lost 5 bases, leaving 17 bases of the junction unmatched. In germline, CDR1 is MNHEY, CDR2 SVGEGT. This CDR3 is built from 18 residues. The CDR3 loop reads CASSDDRARPSYQETQYF. CDR3 in DNA: TGTGCCAGCAGTGATGACAGGGCCAGACCCTCGTATCAAGAGACCCAGTACTTC.

This clonotype is a singleton in its sample. This may come from a read error, since a much larger clone is one base off. The V gene is TRBV10-3, the J gene TRBJ1-1, with D uncertain. The CDR3 sequence is 15 residues long. Germline-derived CDR1 and CDR2 are ENHRY and SYGVKD. Trimming took off 2 bases at V and 11 bases at J, with 21 bases between the two ends. The CDR3 loop is CAISEPGGVVRGAFF. The CDR3 DNA reads as TGTGCCATCAGTGAGCCAGGAGGCGTAGTGAGAGGGGCTTTCTTT.

The V gene is TRBV29-1, the J gene TRBJ2-3, with D perhaps TRBD2 (6 bases). This CDR3 is 14 amino acids long. V was cut by 6 bases and J by 2 bases, with 15 bases left in between. In germline, CDR1 is SQVTM, CDR2 ANQGSEA. The CDR3 DNA follows: TGCAGCGTGGGGGGACGGGGATCCACAGATACGCAGTATTTT. Translation gives CSVGGRGSTDTQYF.

Only a few counts were recorded for this clonotype. The chain links TRBV20-1 to TRBJ2-5; D not resolved. Deletions cut 6 bases from V and 2 bases from J, with 16 bases between. CDR3 size: 14 residues. CDR1 is DFQATT and CDR2 is SNEGSKA in the germline V gene (reference sequence). CDR3 in amino acids: CSARKGGLQETQYF. CDR3 bases: TGCAGTGCGAGAAAAGGTGGCTTACAAGAGACCCAGTACTTC.

This rearrangement joins TRBV4-2 to TRBJ1-1, with TRBD1 as a possible D gene (5 bases). V shed 0 bases and J shed 6 bases, with 11 bases lying between them. The CDR3 covers 14 residues. Germline CDR1 reads LGHNA; CDR2 reads YNFKEQ. CDR3 DNA sequence: TGTGCCAGCAGCCAAGATTGGGGGGAAGCTGAAGCTTTCTTT. Protein product: CASSQDWGEAEAFF.

In this sample, this clonotype turned up once. The CDR3 loop is CATSGGTNLDTQYF. Written as DNA, the CDR3 is TGTGCCACCAGCGGGGGGACTAATCTGGATACGCAGTATTTT. The chain is built from TRBV24-1 and TRBJ2-3, with 7 bases aligning to TRBD2. The CDR3 length is 14 residues. Germline assignment: CDR1 KGHDR and CDR2 SFDVKD. Trimming cost V 7 bases and J 6 bases; bases outside gene matches: 9.

This clonotype showed up just a few times. The V gene is TRBV15, the J gene TRBJ1-1; no clear D gene. Germline V gene sequence: CDR1 LNHNV, CDR2 YYDKDF (reference sequence). This CDR3 contains 16 residues. The V and J ends lost 0 bases and 5 bases respectively, with 16 bases between them. The CDR3 DNA follows: TGTGCCACCAGCAGAGATCCACGGTCTGGAGGTACTGAAGCTTTCTTT. Its protein is CATSRDPRSGGTEAFF.

This clonotype was counted between two and nine times. The rearrangement joins TRBV4-2 to TRBJ1-3; D unresolved. This CDR3 contains 17 residues. Looked up from germline, CDR1 is LGHNA and CDR2 is YNFKEQ. V was clipped by 0 bases and J by 11 bases, with 23 bases between them. The CDR3 reads CASSQEQANSGMRSIYF. The CDR3 region has the DNA TGTGCCAGCAGCCAAGAGCAGGCGAACTCTGGAATGAGATCCATATATTTT.

This rearrangement joins TRBV3-1 to TRBJ1-2; D not resolved. CDR1 and CDR2 from the germline V gene are LGHDT and YNNKEL (reference sequence). Trimming pared 1 base from V and 10 bases from J, leaving 19 bases between. CDR3 length equals 15 residues. The CDR3 region has the DNA TGTGCCAGCAGCCAAGTTACCGGACCGGGCGGTGCCTACACCTTC. Its translation: CASSQVTGPGGAYTF.

The chain is built from TRBV7-3 and TRBJ2-4; possibly TRBD2 for D (6 bases). V was shortened by 4 bases and J by 4 bases, with 14 bases between the two germline ends. The CDR3 totals 15 residues. Per germline, CDR1 SGHTA and CDR2 FQGTGA. The CDR3 spells CASSSRPGLKNIQYF. Written as DNA, the CDR3 is TGTGCCAGCAGCTCGCGACCGGGACTTAAAAACATTCAGTACTTC. The full variable domain, in which reference TRBV7-3 and TRBJ2-4 provide the parts outside the CDR3, is GAGVSQTPSNKVTEKGKYVELRCDPISGHTALYWYRQSLGQGPEFLIYFQGTGAADDSGLPNDRFFAVRPEGSVSTLKIQRTERGDSAVYLCASSSRPGLKNIQYFGAGTRLSVL.

The chain combines TRBV15 with TRBJ2-2; 10 bases align to TRBD2. This CDR3 comprises 17 residues. Germline loops: CDR1 LNHNV, CDR2 YYDKDF (reference sequence). V lost 4 bases to trimming and J lost 4 bases; unmatched junction nucleotides: 9. CDR3 sequence: CATSNPGLAAGTGELFF. DNA of the CDR3: TGTGCCACCAGCAATCCCGGACTAGCGGCGGGCACCGGGGAGCTGTTTTTT. The full variable domain, its missing parts supplied by reference TRBV15 and TRBJ2-2, is DAMVIQNPRYQVTQFGKPVTLSCSQTLNHNVMYWYQQKSSQAPKLLFHYYDKDFNNEADTPDNFQSRRPNTSFCFLDIRSPGLGDTAMYLCATSNPGLAAGTGELFFGEGSRLTVL.

The chain employs TRBV12-3 or TRBV12-4 and TRBJ1-6; D gene ambiguous. Trimming took 6 bases from V and 6 from J, leaving 9 bases between them. The CDR3 is made up of 13 amino acids. The DNA for the CDR3 is TGTGCCAGCAGAGGCCTTTTTAATTCACCCCTCCACTTT. It yields the protein CASRGLFNSPLHF.

This clonotype has a count of ten or more. The J gene is TRBJ1-5, the V gene TRBV20-1; 7 nucleotides line up with TRBD1. Germline V gives CDR1 DFQATT, CDR2 SNEGSKA (reference sequence). The CDR3 has 14 residues. The V and J ends lost 3 bases and 6 bases, in that order; junction bases with no gene match: 8. The DNA for the CDR3 is TGCAGTGCTAGCCAAGGGGGCGGGGGTCAGCCCCAGCATTTT. Amino acid sequence: CSASQGGGGQPQHF.

In its sample, this clonotype was seen many times. This chain connects TRBV5-1 to TRBJ2-4; the match to TRBD1 covers 9 bases. From germline, CDR1 is SGHRS and CDR2 YFSETQ. Unmatched junction bases numbered 7, after V lost 4 bases and J lost 2 bases. This CDR3 comprises 16 residues. This CDR3 reads CASSLRTGEPKNIQYF. In DNA, the CDR3 is TGCGCCAGCAGCCTCAGGACAGGGGAGCCCAAAAACATTCAGTACTTC. The full variable domain, its missing parts supplied by reference TRBV5-1 and TRBJ2-4, is KAGVTQTPRYLIKTRGQQVTLSCSPISGHRSVSWYQQTPGQGLQFLFEYFSETQRNKGNFPGRFSGRQFSNSRSEMNVSTLELGDSALYLCASSLRTGEPKNIQYFGAGTRLSVL.

As for this clonotype: A much larger clone differs from this one at a single base, so this may be a read error. V usage is TRBV12-3 or TRBV12-4 and J usage is TRBJ1-1, with D possibly TRBD1 on 5 matching bases. There are 12 residues in the CDR3. The ends were cut back, 4 bases at V and 10 bases at J, with 13 bases in the middle. The CDR3 loop is CASSCPGLGAFF. The CDR3, as DNA: TGTGCCAGCAGTTGCCCAGGGTTGGGAGCTTTCTTT.

This clonotype was picked up a small number of times. The chain couples TRBV25-1 to TRBJ1-5; no firm D call. The CDR3 has 12 amino acids. The V gene's germline CDR1 is MGHDK and CDR2 SYGVNS. Trimming stripped 6 bases from V and 7 bases from J, with 10 bases between. The CDR3 coding sequence is TGTGCCAGCAGCGGCAGCGGCCAGCCCCAGCATTTT. Amino acid sequence: CASSGSGQPQHF.

The chain recombines TRBV6-5 with TRBJ2-5; 9 bases fit TRBD2. V shed 2 bases and J 5 bases; nucleotides not matched to a gene: 3. CDR1 and CDR2 (germline): MNHEY, SVGAGI. This CDR3 region has 14 residues. The CDR3 loop is CASSYQSGGETQYF. As DNA, the CDR3 is TGTGCCAGCAGTTACCAGAGCGGGGGGGAGACCCAGTACTTC.

This clonotype has only a few counts. The CDR3 spells CASTGLAGRSNTGELFF. The CDR3 nucleotides are TGTGCCAGCACAGGACTAGCGGGGCGCTCGAACACCGGGGAGCTGTTTTTT. The chain joins TRBV28 to TRBJ2-2, with 12 bases fitting TRBD2. J lost 0 bases, V lost 7 bases, and 6 bases had no gene match. Germline-derived CDR1 and CDR2 are MDHEN and SYDVKM. CDR3 length: 17 amino acids.

This clonotype was counted many times. The chain couples TRBV4-1 to TRBJ2-7; 7 nucleotides align to TRBD1. CDR3 size: 15 residues. From germline, CDR1 is MGHRA and CDR2 YSYEKL. The V and J ends lost 2 bases and 3 bases, in that order; junction bases with no gene match: 7. The CDR3 loop is CASSQHRQGDYEQYF. The CDR3 nucleotides are TGCGCCAGCAGCCAACACAGGCAGGGGGACTACGAGCAGTACTTC.

This clonotype was observed many times. The J gene is TRBJ2-1, the V gene TRBV20-1; TRBD1 aligns across 9 bases. CDR3 length: 16 residues. Germline CDR1 DFQATT, CDR2 SNEGSKA (reference sequence). Trimming removed 6 bases from V and 6 bases from J; junction bases left unmatched: 15. The CDR3 DNA reads TGCAGTGCGGGACAGGGAAAGGGGCTACTACGCAATGAGCAGTTCTTC. Its protein is CSAGQGKGLLRNEQFF.

This clonotype was detected ten times or more. The chain links TRBV4-3 to TRBJ2-1; TRBD2 matches 14 bases. The J segment lost 8 bases and the V segment lost 3 bases, leaving 12 bases of the junction unmatched. The CDR3 spans 18 residues. CDR1 LGHNA and CDR2 YSLEER come from the germline V gene. CDR3: CASSHTFGTSGSGHEQFF. DNA for the CDR3: TGCGCCAGCAGCCACACATTCGGGACTAGCGGGAGCGGCCATGAGCAGTTCTTC.

The CDR3 bases are TGTGCCAGCAGTTACTCGTCCCCAGATACGCAGTATTTT. Its protein is CASSYSSPDTQYF. The chain joins TRBV6-2 or TRBV6-3 to TRBJ2-3; D gene uncertain. The germline gives CDR1 MNHEY, CDR2 SVGEGT. The CDR3 is 13 amino acids. The V end lost 0 bases, the J end lost 4 bases, and 5 bases lay between the germline ends.

This clonotype was counted between two and nine times. This rearrangement joins TRBV7-2 to TRBJ2-1; 7 bases are a match to TRBD2. The CDR3 has 14 residues. V was pared by 7 bases and J by 7 bases, with 10 bases of the junction left unmatched. Germline CDR1 SGHTA, CDR2 FQGNSA. CDR3 sequence (DNA): TGTGCCAGCATCCCCGGTGGGGGGGGGAATGAGCAGTTCTTC. It yields the protein CASIPGGGGNEQFF. Looking up the rest from reference TRBV7-2 and TRBJ2-1 gives the full variable domain: GAGVSQSPSNKVTEKGKDVELRCDPISGHTALYWYRQSLGQGLEFLIYFQGNSAPDKSGLPSDRFSAERTGGSVSTLTIQRTQQEDSAVYLCASIPGGGGNEQFFGPGTRLTVL.

This clonotype appeared many times. V and J are TRBV5-1 and TRBJ1-3, with D possibly TRBD1 on 6 matching bases. The length of the CDR3 is 19 residues. CDR1 and CDR2 (germline): SGHRS, YFSETQ. V lost 0 bases to trimming and J lost 0 bases, with 19 bases between them. The CDR3 here is CASSLVVTTGSASGNTIYF. The CDR3 DNA reads as TGCGCCAGCAGCTTGGTGGTGACGACAGGATCCGCCTCTGGAAACACCATATATTTT.

In its sample, this clonotype was seen a few times. The rearrangement joins TRBV5-6 to TRBJ2-2, with a possible D match to TRBD2 (5 bases). Between the trimmed V and J ends, which lost 4 bases and 3 bases, there was a span of 10 bases. The CDR3 consists of 14 residues. CDR1 and CDR2 from the germline V gene are SGHDT and YYEEEE. This CDR3 is CASSTGIYTGELFF. The CDR3, as DNA: TGTGCCAGCAGCACCGGGATCTACACCGGGGAGCTGTTTTTT.

The V gene is TRBV7-2, the J gene TRBJ1-1; D uncertain. The CDR3 extends over 13 amino acids. Germline V CDR1 and CDR2: SGHTA, FQGNSA. Trimming took off 8 bases at V and 4 bases at J, with 14 bases between the two ends. CDR3 amino acids: CASSSGSRTEAFF. The CDR3, as DNA: TGTGCCAGCTCTTCAGGCAGCCGCACTGAAGCTTTCTTT. Using reference TRBV7-2 and TRBJ1-1 for the parts outside the CDR3, the full variable domain is GAGVSQSPSNKVTEKGKDVELRCDPISGHTALYWYRQSLGQGLEFLIYFQGNSAPDKSGLPSDRFSAERTGGSVSTLTIQRTQQEDSAVYLCASSSGSRTEAFFGQGTRLTVV.

The chain employs TRBV7-2 and TRBJ1-6; 7 bases line up with TRBD1. The CDR3 is 14 amino acids. Looked up from germline, CDR1 is SGHTA and CDR2 is FQGNSA. J lost 9 bases, V lost 10 bases, and 12 bases had no gene match. The CDR3 DNA is TGTGCCACCAGTCTAACAGGGGCGAGTTCACCCCTCCACTTT. This sequence encodes CATSLTGASSPLHF.

This clonotype has only a few counts. The chain links TRBV2 to TRBJ2-7, with 8 bases that match TRBD1. Germline CDR1 is SNHLY and CDR2 is FYNNEI. The CDR3 covers 14 residues. After removal of 6 bases from V and 5 bases from J, the junction contained 9 bases not matched to a gene. CDR3 in DNA: TGTGCCAGCAGGGGGCCGTCAGGGGGCCACGAGCAGTACTTC. It encodes CASRGPSGGHEQYF.

V usage is TRBV12-3 or TRBV12-4 and J usage is TRBJ1-2; 9 bases are a match to TRBD1. The CDR3 sequence is 16 residues long. V was clipped by 5 bases and J by 4 bases; unmatched bases: 11. CDR3 nucleotide sequence: TGTGCCAGCAGTCCCGGGACAGGGACTGATGGCTATGGCTACACCTTC. Translation gives CASSPGTGTDGYGYTF.

As concerns this clonotype: At one end, the junction sequence differs from germline, possibly due to a read error. The chain carries TRBV27 and TRBJ2-7; D remains ambiguous. The length of the CDR3 is 9 residues. The germline gives CDR1 MNHEY, CDR2 SMNVEV (reference sequence). The CDR3 coding sequence is TGTGCCAGCAGTTGCAGCACCGCCTTC. Its translation: CASSCSTAF.

The sample holds a few counts of this clonotype. V is TRBV9 and J is TRBJ2-1; 12 bases map to TRBD2. Germline loops: CDR1 SGDLS, CDR2 YYNGEE. The CDR3 has 14 residues. V shed 0 bases, J shed 12 bases, and the junction held 4 bases outside the gene matches. The CDR3 loop is CASSVELAGGRQFF. In DNA form, the CDR3 reads TGTGCCAGCAGCGTAGAACTAGCGGGAGGACGGCAGTTCTTC.